Sequencing of this TCR beta chain was carried out in a study of blood T cell repertoires in COVID-19. Study background: Acute-phase and convalescent COVID-19 samples originated in the United States, Italy and Spain. PBMCs, B-cell-depleted T cells, or T cells were the source of the cDNA or gDNA that made up the material.

The V end was cut by 5 bases, the J end by 8 bases, with 22 bases between. This CDR3 comprises 16 residues. The V gene's germline CDR1 is SEHNR and CDR2 FQNEAQ (reference sequence). In the authors' methods: How many nucleated cells were present was estimated from reference gene primer amplification. Libraries were prepared by immunoSEQ multiplex PCR; TCRdb keeps only in-frame clonotypes and omits some of them. The V and J calls and clone size come from that table; D and trimming were worked out from the DNA. This repertoire shows approximately 300,000 clones, roughly nine tenths found once; its top ten account for 2% to 3%.

Sequenced: peripheral blood. The chain employs TRBV7-9 and TRBJ2-1, with D hard to call. This clonotype was sampled from a young man with active or convalescent COVID-19. DNA for the CDR3: TGTGCCAGCAGCCTACTAAGCGCCTATCTTGGTGATGAGCAGTTCTTC. The encoded protein is CASSLLSAYLGDEQFF.